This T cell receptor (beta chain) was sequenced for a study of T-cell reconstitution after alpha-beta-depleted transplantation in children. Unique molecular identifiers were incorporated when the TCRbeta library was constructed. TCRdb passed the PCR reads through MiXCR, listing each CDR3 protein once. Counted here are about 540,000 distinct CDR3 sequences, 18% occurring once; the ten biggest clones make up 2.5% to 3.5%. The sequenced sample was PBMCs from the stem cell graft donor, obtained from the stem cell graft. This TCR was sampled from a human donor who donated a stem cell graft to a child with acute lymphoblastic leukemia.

The CDR3 nucleotides read TGCAGCGTAGGACAGGGATGGAACTATGGCTACACCTTC. This gives the protein CSVGQGWNYGYTF. The chain links TRBV29-1 to TRBJ1-2, with 8 nucleotides matching TRBD1. Germline V gene sequence: CDR1 SQVTM, CDR2 ANQGSEA. J lost 2 bases, V lost 6 bases, and 5 bases had no gene match. The CDR3 is 13 amino acids.